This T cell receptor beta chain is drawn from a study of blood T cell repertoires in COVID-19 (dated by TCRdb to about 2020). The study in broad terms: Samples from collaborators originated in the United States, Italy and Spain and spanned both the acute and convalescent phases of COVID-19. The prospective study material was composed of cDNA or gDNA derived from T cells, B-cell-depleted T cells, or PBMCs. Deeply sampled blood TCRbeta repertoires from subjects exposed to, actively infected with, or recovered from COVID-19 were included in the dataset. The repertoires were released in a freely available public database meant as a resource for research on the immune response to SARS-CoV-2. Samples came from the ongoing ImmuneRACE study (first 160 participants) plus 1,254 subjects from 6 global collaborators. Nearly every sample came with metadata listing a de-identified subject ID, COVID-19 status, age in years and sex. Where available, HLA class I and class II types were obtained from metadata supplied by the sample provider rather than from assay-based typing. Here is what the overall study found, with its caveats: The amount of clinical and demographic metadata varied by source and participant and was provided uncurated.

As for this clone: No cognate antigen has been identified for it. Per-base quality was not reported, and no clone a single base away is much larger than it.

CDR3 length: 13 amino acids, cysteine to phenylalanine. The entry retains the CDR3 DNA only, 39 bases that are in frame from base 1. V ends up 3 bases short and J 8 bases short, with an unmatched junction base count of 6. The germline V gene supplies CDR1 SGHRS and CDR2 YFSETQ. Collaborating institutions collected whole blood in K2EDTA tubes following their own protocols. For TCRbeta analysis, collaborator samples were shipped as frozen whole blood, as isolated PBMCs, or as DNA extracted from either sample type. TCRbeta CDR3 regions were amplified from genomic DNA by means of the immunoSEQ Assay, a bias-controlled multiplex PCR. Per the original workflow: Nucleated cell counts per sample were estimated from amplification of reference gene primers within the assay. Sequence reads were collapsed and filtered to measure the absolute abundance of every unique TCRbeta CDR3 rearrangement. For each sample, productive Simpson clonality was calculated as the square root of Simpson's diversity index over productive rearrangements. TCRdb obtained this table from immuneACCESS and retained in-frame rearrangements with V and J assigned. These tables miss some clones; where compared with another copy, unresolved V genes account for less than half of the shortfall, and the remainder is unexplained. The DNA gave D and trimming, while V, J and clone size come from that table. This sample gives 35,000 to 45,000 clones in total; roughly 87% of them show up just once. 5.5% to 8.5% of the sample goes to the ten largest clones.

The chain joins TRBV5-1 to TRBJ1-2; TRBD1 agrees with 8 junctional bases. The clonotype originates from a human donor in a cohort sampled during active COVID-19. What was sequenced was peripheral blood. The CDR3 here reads CASSSGQGHGYTF. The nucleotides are TGCGCCAGCAGCTCCGGACAGGGTCACGGCTACACCTTC.